This TCR beta chain originates from a study of radiotherapy plus CTLA-4 blockade in lung cancer. Trimming took off 1 base at V and 7 bases at J, with 14 bases between the two ends. This CDR3 has 15 amino acids. Germline V gene data show CDR1 as SNHLY and CDR2 as FYNNEI. Sequencing used immunoSEQ multiplex PCR; TCRdb keeps in-frame clones, though not all of them. The top ten clones hold 20% to 25% of a sample with more than 30,000 clones, approximately 80% of them seen once. The chain uses TRBV2 and TRBJ1-5; a possible D gene is TRBD1 (5 bases). This specimen consisted of peripheral blood, obtained from a patient treated with radiotherapy plus ipilimumab. This sequence originates from a human donor with non-small cell lung cancer that progressed on radiotherapy plus ipilimumab. The DNA for the CDR3 is TGTGCCAGCAGTGAAGGGAAGGGGCGCCGGCAGCCCCAGCATTTT. Its protein is CASSEGKGRRQPQHF.